What follows are 4 T cell receptor beta chains derived from one specimen sequenced in a study of neurological immune-mediated disorders. Each CDR3 protein is one row after TCRdb ran MiXCR on the 5' RACE reads. The top ten clones hold roughly 1.3% of a sample with about 120,000 distinct CDR3 sequences, more than 2.5% of them seen once. Specimen: PBMCs. The origin of the receptors is a woman aged 25-40 years with multiple sclerosis.

This clonotype showed up many times. The chain has TRBV20-1 and TRBJ2-2; a possible D gene is TRBD2 (5 bases). V was pared by 6 bases and J by 6 bases, with 8 bases between. CDR3 length equals 11 residues. CDR1 is DFQATT and CDR2 is SNEGSKA in the germline V gene (reference sequence). The CDR3 DNA follows: TGCAGTGCAAGCGGTCCCGGGGAGCTGTTTTTT. As protein: CSASGPGELFF.

This clonotype was detected ten times or more. The V and J genes are TRBV7-6 and TRBJ2-6, with D possibly called TRBD1 or TRBD2 (5 bases each). The CDR3 covers 17 residues. Trimming removed 1 base at V and 1 base at J, with 11 bases between. Germline V gene lookup returns CDR1 SGHVS and CDR2 FNYEAQ. CDR3 bases: TGTGCCAGCAGCTTAGTTGGGACCCTATCTGGGGCCAACGTCCTGACTTTC. Its translation is CASSLVGTLSGANVLTF. Variable domain in full (rest from reference TRBV7-6 and TRBJ2-6): GAGVSQSPRYKVTKRGQDVALRCDPISGHVSLYWYRQALGQGPEFLTYFNYEAQQDKSGLPNDRFSAERPEGSISTLTIQRTEQRDSAMYRCASSLVGTLSGANVLTFGAGSRLTVL.

Details on this clonotype: Germline and junction disagree at one end, which may indicate a read error. The gene calls are TRBV7-6 and TRBJ1-5, with D hard to call. Looked up from germline, CDR1 is SGHVS and CDR2 is FNYEAQ. The CDR3 sequence is 13 residues long. The CDR3 bases are TGTGCCAGCAGCTTAGGGGCCGGAAAGACCCAGAATTTT. Translating it yields CASSLGAGKTQNF. The whole variable domain, filled in from reference TRBV7-6 and TRBJ1-5, reads GAGVSQSPRYKVTKRGQDVALRCDPISGHVSLYWYRQALGQGPEFLTYFNYEAQQDKSGLPNDRFSAERPEGSISTLTIQRTEQRDSAMYRCASSLGAGKTQNFGDGTRLSIL.

This chain connects TRBV14 to TRBJ1-1; D is unresolved. The V gene lost 1 base and the J gene lost 2 bases, with 11 bases spanning the gap. The germline V gene has CDR1 SGHDN and CDR2 FVKESK. CDR3 length: 15 residues. The CDR3 DNA reads as TGTGCCAGCAGCCAAGCCCGGGCAGTTAACACTGAAGCTTTCTTT. It yields the protein CASSQARAVNTEAFF.